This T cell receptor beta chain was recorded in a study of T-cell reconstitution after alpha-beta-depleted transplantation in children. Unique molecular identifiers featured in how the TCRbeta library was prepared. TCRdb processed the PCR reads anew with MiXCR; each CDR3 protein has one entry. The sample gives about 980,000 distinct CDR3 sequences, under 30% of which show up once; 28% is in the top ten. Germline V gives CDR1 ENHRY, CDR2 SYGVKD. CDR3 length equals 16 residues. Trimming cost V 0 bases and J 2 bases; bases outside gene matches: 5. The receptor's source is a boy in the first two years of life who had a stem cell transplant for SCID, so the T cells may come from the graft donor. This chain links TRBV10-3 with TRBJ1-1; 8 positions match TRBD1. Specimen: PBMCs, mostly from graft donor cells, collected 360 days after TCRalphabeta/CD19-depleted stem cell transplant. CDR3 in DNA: TGTGCCATCAGTGAGTCGGACAGGGCGGGAAACACTGAAGCTTTCTTT. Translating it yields CAISESDRAGNTEAFF.